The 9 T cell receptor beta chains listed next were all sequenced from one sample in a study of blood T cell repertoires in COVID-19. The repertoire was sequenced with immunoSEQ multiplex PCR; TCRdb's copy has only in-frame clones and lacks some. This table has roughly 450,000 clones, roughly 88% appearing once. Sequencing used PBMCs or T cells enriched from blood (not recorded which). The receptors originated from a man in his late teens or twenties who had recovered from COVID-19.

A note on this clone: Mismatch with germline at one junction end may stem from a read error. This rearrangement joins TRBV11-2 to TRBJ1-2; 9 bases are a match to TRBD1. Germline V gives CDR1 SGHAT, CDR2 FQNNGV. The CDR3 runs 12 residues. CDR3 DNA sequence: TGTGCCAGCAGTCCCTCCACCGGGACAGGGCTTTTC. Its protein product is CASSPSTGTGLF.

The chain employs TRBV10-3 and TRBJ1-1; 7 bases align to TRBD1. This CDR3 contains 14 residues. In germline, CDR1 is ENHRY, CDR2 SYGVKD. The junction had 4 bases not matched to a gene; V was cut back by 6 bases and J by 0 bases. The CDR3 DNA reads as TGTGCCATCAGGCCGGGACAGATGAACACTGAAGCTTTCTTT. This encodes CAIRPGQMNTEAFF.

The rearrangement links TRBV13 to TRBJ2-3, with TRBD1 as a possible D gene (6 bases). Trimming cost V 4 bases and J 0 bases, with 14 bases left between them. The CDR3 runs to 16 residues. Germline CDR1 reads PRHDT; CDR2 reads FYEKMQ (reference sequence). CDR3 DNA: TGTGCCAGCAGCTCAGTAAACAGGGCTAGCACAGATACGCAGTATTTT. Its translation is CASSSVNRASTDTQYF.

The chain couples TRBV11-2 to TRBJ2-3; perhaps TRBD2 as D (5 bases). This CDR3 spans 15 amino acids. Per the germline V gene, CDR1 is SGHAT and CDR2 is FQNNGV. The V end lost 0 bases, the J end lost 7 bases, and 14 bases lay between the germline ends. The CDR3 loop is CASSLDGLPTNTQYF. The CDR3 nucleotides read TGTGCCAGCAGCTTAGACGGACTCCCAACAAATACGCAGTATTTT.

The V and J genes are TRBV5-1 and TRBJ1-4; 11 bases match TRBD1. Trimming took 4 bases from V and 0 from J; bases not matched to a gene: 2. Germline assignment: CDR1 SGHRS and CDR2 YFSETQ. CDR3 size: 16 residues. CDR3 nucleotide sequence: TGCGCCAGCAGCCCGGGACAGGGGGCAACTAATGAAAAACTGTTTTTT. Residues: CASSPGQGATNEKLFF.

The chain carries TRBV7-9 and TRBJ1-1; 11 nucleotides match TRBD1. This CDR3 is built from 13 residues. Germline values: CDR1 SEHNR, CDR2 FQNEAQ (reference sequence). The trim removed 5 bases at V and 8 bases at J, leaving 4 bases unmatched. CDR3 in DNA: TGTGCCAGCAGCCGGACAGGGGGCGCAGAAGCTTTCTTT. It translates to CASSRTGGAEAFF.

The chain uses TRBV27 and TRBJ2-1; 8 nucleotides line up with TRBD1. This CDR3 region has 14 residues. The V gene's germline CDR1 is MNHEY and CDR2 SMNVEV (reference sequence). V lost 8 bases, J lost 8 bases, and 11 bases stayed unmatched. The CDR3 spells CASSPWGTGHEQFF. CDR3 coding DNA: TGTGCCAGCTCCCCTTGGGGGACAGGCCATGAGCAGTTCTTC.

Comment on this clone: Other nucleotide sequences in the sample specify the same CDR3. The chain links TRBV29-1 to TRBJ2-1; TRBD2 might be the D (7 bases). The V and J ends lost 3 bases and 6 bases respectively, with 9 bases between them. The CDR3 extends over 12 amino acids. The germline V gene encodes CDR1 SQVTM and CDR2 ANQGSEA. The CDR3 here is CSVEGGRNEQFF. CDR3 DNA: TGCAGCGTTGAGGGGGGGCGCAATGAGCAGTTCTTC.

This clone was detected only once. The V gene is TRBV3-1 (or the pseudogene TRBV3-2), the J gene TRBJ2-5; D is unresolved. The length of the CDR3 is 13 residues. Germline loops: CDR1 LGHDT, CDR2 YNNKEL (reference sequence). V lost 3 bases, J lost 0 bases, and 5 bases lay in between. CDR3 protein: CASSHRDQETQYF. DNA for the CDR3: TGTGCCAGCAGCCACCGGGACCAAGAGACCCAGTACTTC.